This T cell receptor beta chain was identified in a study of shared clonotypes between healthy human individuals. At the level of the study: Used for every donor were three CD4 naive, three CD4 memory, two CD8 naive and one CD8 memory plate.

CDR1 and CDR2 from the germline V gene are MNHNY and SVGAGI (reference sequence). CDR3 size: 14 residues. Sequencing was at deep level. Each PCR replicate from the sorted subsets contained around 200 ng DNA, which is tens of thousands of T cell genomes. Profiled with immunoSEQ multiplex PCR; TCRdb holds only in-frame clones, not every one. The sample includes about 1.5 million clones, around 97% seen only once; the top ten take approximately 1%. Study-wide results and limits: The study generally estimated greater richness for naive than memory subsets.

This clone occurred once. Its target is not known. The source is a man aged 30-40 years in good health. The sequencing input was naive CD4+ T cells sorted from blood. Subset in this sample: CD45RA+ positively selected. The chain joins TRBV6-6 to TRBJ2-5; 10 positions match TRBD2. The DNA matches TRBJ2-7 better at its end, which makes the J call doubtful. The CDR3 nucleotides read TGTGCCAGCACCGGACTAGCGGAGCCTTACGAGCAGTACTTC. Protein: CASTGLAEPYEQYF.